What follows are 28 T cell receptor beta chains derived from one specimen sequenced in a study of cytomegalovirus exposure and HLA in healthy donors. Amplification used 60 Vbeta primers and 13 Jbeta primers. TCRdb's table, derived via immunoSEQ multiplex PCR, lists solely in-frame clones and lacks some. The sample yields 100,000 to 150,000 clones, roughly 78% seen once. The sequenced sample was PBMCs. These TCRs come from a man aged 25 to 40 in good health and CMV-seronegative.

The chain is built from TRBV6-5 and TRBJ2-7, with 8 bases matching TRBD1. V shed 4 bases and J 2 bases; nucleotides not matched to a gene: 10. The CDR3 is 16 residues long. Germline lookup yields CDR1 MNHEY and CDR2 SVGAGI. CDR3 sequence: CASSSAGGLTAYEQYF. CDR3 DNA sequence: TGTGCCAGCAGTTCCGCAGGGGGCCTTACAGCCTACGAGCAGTACTTC.

The chain uses TRBV7-9 and TRBJ2-2; D uncertain. The V end was cut by 2 bases, the J end by 3 bases, with 7 bases between. The CDR3 has 14 amino acids. The germline CDR1 and CDR2 sequences are SEHNR and FQNEAQ (reference sequence). The CDR3 nucleotides read TGTGCCAGCAGCTTACCAATAGACACCGGGGAGCTGTTTTTT. The encoded protein is CASSLPIDTGELFF. The full variable domain, completed using reference TRBV7-9 and TRBJ2-2, is DTGVSQNPRHKITKRGQNVTFRCDPISEHNRLYWYRQTLGQGPEFLTYFQNEAQLEKSRLLSDRFSAERPKGSFSTLEIQRTEQGDSAMYLCASSLPIDTGELFFGEGSRLTVL.

The chain joins TRBV29-1 to TRBJ1-1; 10 bases are shared with TRBD1. Looked up from germline, CDR1 is SQVTM and CDR2 is ANQGSEA. Losses at the gene ends were 5 bases for V and 4 bases for J; bases not matched to a gene: 7. CDR3 length: 14 amino acids. The CDR3 reads CSVKATGGPTEAFF. The CDR3 coding sequence is TGCAGCGTTAAAGCGACAGGGGGCCCCACTGAAGCTTTCTTT.

CDR3 amino acids: CASSTTFGGNTYEQYF. The CDR3 DNA follows: TGTGCCAGCAGCACTACATTTGGGGGGAACACCTACGAGCAGTACTTC. The rearrangement links TRBV28 to TRBJ2-7; weak D call: TRBD2 (6 bases). CDR1 and CDR2 from the germline V gene are MDHEN and SYDVKM. This CDR3 comprises 16 residues. V lost 6 bases and J lost 2, with 20 bases in between.

This chain joins TRBV14 and TRBJ1-2; TRBD1 matches 12 bases. Losses at the gene ends were 0 bases for V and 4 bases for J; bases not matched to a gene: 6. CDR3 length equals 17 residues. Germline CDR1 reads SGHDN; CDR2 reads FVKESK. The CDR3 DNA is TGTGCCAGCAGCCAAGACCGGGACAGGGGGCTGGTCTATGGCTACACCTTC. It specifies CASSQDRDRGLVYGYTF.

To note about this clone: Relative to the germline gene, one junction end is altered; a read error may explain this. In the same sample, other DNA sequences code for this CDR3. This chain uses TRBV6-5 with TRBJ1-1; tentatively, D is TRBD1 (6 bases). Germline CDR1 reads MNHEY; CDR2 reads SVGAGI. The CDR3 loop spans 11 amino acids. CDR3 DNA sequence: TGTGCCAGCAGCCGGGACACTGAAGCCTTCTTT. This translates into CASSRDTEAFF.

This sequence joins TRBV28 and TRBJ1-2; D is perhaps TRBD1 (5 bases). Looked up from germline, CDR1 is MDHEN and CDR2 is SYDVKM. This CDR3 spans 13 amino acids. Trimming removed 4 bases at V and 8 bases at J, with 14 bases between. CDR3 residues: CASSSSQGRGYTF. For the CDR3, the DNA is TGTGCCAGCAGTTCCTCTCAGGGTCGGGGCTACACCTTC.

The chain couples TRBV19 to TRBJ2-2, with 7 bases that match TRBD2. The length of the CDR3 is 16 residues. Germline values: CDR1 LNHDA, CDR2 SQIVND (reference sequence). With 3 bases clipped from V and 3 bases from J, the junction kept 7 bases outside the gene matches. CDR3 sequence: CASSIADGGYTGELFF. Written as DNA, the CDR3 is TGTGCCAGTAGTATTGCTGACGGGGGGTACACCGGGGAGCTGTTTTTT.

Regarding this clone: One end of the junction does not line up with germline, which may come from a read error. The chain couples TRBV6-5 to TRBJ1-1; D is unclear. The CDR3 contains 12 residues. Looked up from germline, CDR1 is MNHEY and CDR2 is SVGAGI. CDR3 residues: CASIAGNAEAFF. The CDR3 DNA follows: TGTGCCAGCATAGCCGGGAACGCTGAAGCTTTCTTT.

The genes are TRBV7-9 and TRBJ1-3; no clear D. Germline CDR1 SEHNR, CDR2 FQNEAQ (reference sequence). V was clipped by 8 bases and J by 4 bases, with 9 bases between them. The CDR3 has 12 amino acids. CDR3 coding DNA: TGTGCCAGCGTCCGGGAGGGAAACACCATATATTTT. Translating gives CASVREGNTIYF.

A word on this clone: Within the sample, other DNA sequences also encode this same CDR3. The V gene is TRBV7-3, the J gene TRBJ1-1, with a tentative D call TRBD1 (5 bases). V shed 0 bases and J shed 1 base, with 6 bases lying between them. Germline V gene lookup returns CDR1 SGHTA and CDR2 FQGTGA. The length of the CDR3 is 14 residues. The CDR3 protein is CASSLTTGNTEAFF. The CDR3 DNA reads as TGTGCCAGCAGCTTAACAACAGGGAACACTGAAGCTTTCTTT. Using reference TRBV7-3 and TRBJ1-1 for the parts outside the CDR3, the full variable domain is GAGVSQTPSNKVTEKGKYVELRCDPISGHTALYWYRQSLGQGPEFLIYFQGTGAADDSGLPNDRFFAVRPEGSVSTLKIQRTERGDSAVYLCASSLTTGNTEAFFGQGTRLTVV.

The DNA of the CDR3 is TGTGCCTGGTTTAGAGGGGGAGCAAGCGAGCAGTTCTTC. Amino acids: CAWFRGGASEQFF. V gene TRBV30 combines with J gene TRBJ2-1; D might be TRBD1 (6 bases). Trimming left V 5 bases short and J 10 bases short, with 18 bases between. The CDR3 spans 13 residues. The germline CDR1 and CDR2 sequences are GTSNPN and SVGIG (reference sequence). Complete variable domain (other parts from reference TRBV30 and TRBJ2-1): SQTIHQWPATLVQPVGSPLSLECTVEGTSNPNLYWYRQAAGRGLQLLFYSVGIGQISSEVPQNLSASRPQDRQFILSSKKLLLSDSGFYLCAWFRGGASEQFFGPGTRLTVL.

J is TRBJ2-3 and V is TRBV13; TRBD2 matches 15 bases. V lost 3 bases and J lost 6; bases outside the gene matches: 7. The CDR3 is made up of 17 amino acids. Per germline, CDR1 PRHDT and CDR2 FYEKMQ (reference sequence). The chain's CDR3 is CASSFGTSGGLRDTQYF. DNA of the CDR3: TGTGCCAGCAGCTTCGGGACTAGCGGGGGGCTGCGGGATACGCAGTATTTT.

This clone occurred a few times. The gene calls are TRBV10-2 and TRBJ2-2; 11 bases are a match to TRBD1. With V trimmed by 0 bases and J by 4 bases, 4 bases remained unmatched. The CDR3 is made up of 17 amino acids. The germline CDR1 and CDR2 sequences are WSHSY and SAAADI. The DNA of the CDR3 is TGCGCCAGCAGTGAGTCCGGACAGGGGGCTGGCACCGGGGAGCTGTTTTTT. Its protein product is CASSESGQGAGTGELFF.

V is TRBV6-1 and J is TRBJ1-2; possibly TRBD1 for D (6 bases). V lost 1 base to trimming and J lost 8 bases, with 14 bases between them. CDR3 length: 14 residues. The germline V gene has CDR1 MNHNS and CDR2 SASEGT. The CDR3 sequence is CASSEGGRGGGYTF. Written as DNA, the CDR3 is TGTGCCAGCAGTGAAGGGGGAAGGGGGGGCGGCTACACCTTC.

There are a few counts of this clone. CDR3: CASSLGGDRGGQPQHF. CDR3 DNA sequence: TGCGCCAGCAGCTTGGGTGGCGACAGGGGAGGTCAGCCCCAGCATTTT. The J gene is TRBJ1-5, the V gene TRBV5-1; 8 bases agree with TRBD1. The length of the CDR3 is 16 residues. J gave up 6 bases and V 0 bases, and 8 bases lay outside the gene matches. Germline V gives CDR1 SGHRS, CDR2 YFSETQ.

The chain combines TRBV7-6 with TRBJ2-7; TRBD1 matches 7 bases. This CDR3 has 14 residues. Per the germline V gene, CDR1 is SGHVS and CDR2 is FNYEAQ. Trimming removed 1 base from V and 6 bases from J; junction bases left unmatched: 6. The CDR3 loop reads CASSLEVTGAEQYF. In nucleotides, the CDR3 is TGTGCCAGCAGCTTAGAAGTAACAGGGGCCGAGCAGTACTTC.

The rearrangement joins TRBV4-3 to TRBJ2-3; 13 bases map to TRBD2. This CDR3 region has 15 residues. Germline V gives CDR1 LGHNA, CDR2 YSLEER. V trimming: 3 bases; J trimming: 8 bases; junction bases outside the gene matches: 5. The CDR3 DNA is TGCGCCAGCAGCCACGGGACTAGCGGGGCTGCTACGCAGTATTTT. It codes for CASSHGTSGAATQYF.

This clone has ten or more counts. In DNA, the CDR3 is TGTGCCACCTCGAGGTCAACTAATGAAAAACTGTTTTTT. It codes for CATSRSTNEKLFF. The V and J genes are TRBV15 and TRBJ1-4, with no clear D. CDR3 size: 13 residues. Germline loops: CDR1 LNHNV, CDR2 YYDKDF (reference sequence). Trimming removed 8 bases at V and 0 bases at J, with 7 bases between. The variable domain in full, completed from reference TRBV15 and TRBJ1-4, reads DAMVIQNPRYQVTQFGKPVTLSCSQTLNHNVMYWYQQKSSQAPKLLFHYYDKDFNNEADTPDNFQSRRPNTSFCFLDIRSPGLGDTAMYLCATSRSTNEKLFFGSGTQLSVL.

The chain uses TRBV5-6 and TRBJ2-5; the D gene is possibly TRBD2 (5 bases). The CDR3 totals 13 residues. The ends were cut back, 4 bases at V and 11 bases at J, with 18 bases in the middle. CDR1 is SGHDT, CDR2 YYEEEE, per germline. The CDR3 loop reads CASSLTFSDSQYF. The CDR3 region has the DNA TGTGCCAGCAGCCTAACCTTTTCGGACTCGCAGTACTTC.

This rearrangement joins TRBV18 to TRBJ1-3; the D is unclear. V was shortened by 3 bases and J by 1 base, with 7 bases between the two germline ends. The CDR3 spans 14 residues. Germline assignment: CDR1 KGHSH and CDR2 LQKENI. CDR3 loop: CASSPYGSGNTIYF. DNA for the CDR3: TGTGCCAGCTCACCGTACGGGTCTGGAAACACCATATATTTT.

This chain uses TRBV4-3 with TRBJ2-7; maybe TRBD1 (5 bases). The CDR3 totals 14 residues. The V end was cut by 0 bases, the J end by 2 bases, with 8 bases between. CDR1 is LGHNA and CDR2 is YSLEER in the germline V gene. CDR3 loop: CASSQELRAYEQYF. The CDR3 DNA reads as TGCGCCAGCAGCCAAGAACTCAGGGCCTACGAGCAGTACTTC.

The V call is TRBV5-1, the J call TRBJ2-1, with D hard to call. The CDR3 is 11 residues long. V lost 7 bases and J lost 8, with 10 bases in between. Germline V gene data show CDR1 as SGHRS and CDR2 as YFSETQ. In DNA, the CDR3 is TGCGCCAGCCTTTTGGCCGATGAGCAGTTCTTC. Translated, it gives CASLLADEQFF.

This clone came up once. The rearrangement links TRBV28 to TRBJ2-1; the match to TRBD2 covers 7 bases. The V segment lost 3 bases and the J segment 7 bases; nucleotides outside the gene matches: 6. From germline, CDR1 is MDHEN and CDR2 SYDVKM. This CDR3 has 14 amino acids. Here the CDR3 reads CASSLGGNMNEQFF. CDR3 in DNA: TGTGCCAGCAGTTTGGGGGGGAATATGAATGAGCAGTTCTTC.

V usage is TRBV4-2 and J usage is TRBJ1-5; 9 bases align to TRBD1. Germline-derived CDR1 and CDR2 are LGHNA and YNFKEQ. J gave up 6 bases and V 0 bases, and 9 bases lay outside the gene matches. The CDR3 length is 17 residues. CDR3 amino acids: CASSQDGTGRFGQPQHF. CDR3 bases: TGTGCCAGCAGCCAAGATGGGACAGGGAGATTTGGTCAGCCCCAGCATTTT.

V gene TRBV7-9 combines with J gene TRBJ2-7; no firm D call. The CDR3 runs 13 residues. The germline V gene has CDR1 SEHNR and CDR2 FQNEAQ (reference sequence). Trimming removed 4 bases at V and 3 bases at J, with 10 bases between. The CDR3 loop is CASSSRHSYEQYF. In DNA, the CDR3 is TGTGCCAGCAGCTCTCGACATAGCTACGAGCAGTACTTC.

The chain is built from TRBV5-1 and TRBJ2-5, with 7 bases fitting TRBD2. This CDR3 comprises 14 residues. The germline V gene has CDR1 SGHRS and CDR2 YFSETQ. J lost 5 bases, V lost 3 bases, and 7 bases had no gene match. The CDR3 region is CASSSGLVGETQYF. In DNA, the CDR3 is TGCGCCAGCAGCTCCGGACTAGTGGGGGAGACCCAGTACTTC.

This clone was seen only once. A junction end diverges from the germline sequence, so it may reflect a read error. In the same sample, other DNA sequences code for this CDR3. This chain connects TRBV7-3 to TRBJ2-1; 7 nucleotides align to TRBD1. The CDR3 is 15 residues long. Germline V gene lookup returns CDR1 SGHTA and CDR2 FQGTGA. Here the CDR3 DNA reads TGCGCCAGCAGTTTCGTACAGGGGTTCAACAATGAGCAGTTCTTC. Its translation: CASSFVQGFNNEQFF. Drawing the rest from reference TRBV7-3 and TRBJ2-1, the complete variable domain is GAGVSQTPSNKVTEKGKYVELRCDPISGHTALYWYRQSLGQGPEFLIYFQGTGAADDSGLPNDRFFAVRPEGSVSTLKIQRTERGDSAVYLCASSFVQGFNNEQFFGPGTRLTVL.